The clone carrying this TCR beta chain has ten or more counts. Its specificity is not known. These data come from a study of T cells after yellow fever vaccination. Regarding the study as a whole: Boosting was followed by the reappearance of most primary-vaccination clones (roughly 95% CD4, about 90% CD8).

TCRdb reprocessed the 5' RACE reads via MiXCR and lists one record per CDR3 protein. This table holds roughly 120,000 distinct CDR3 sequences, about 6.8% found once. Germline-derived CDR1 and CDR2 are LNHNV and YYDKDF (reference sequence). The V gene lost 5 bases and the J gene lost 4 bases, with 8 bases spanning the gap. The CDR3 covers 12 residues. The clonotype was recovered from a man between 18 and 35 years old who received the YFV17D yellow fever vaccine. The chain employs TRBV15 and TRBJ2-5, with D unresolved. The sample was CD4+ T cells sorted from PBMCs, taken approximately 40 days after the first yellow fever vaccination. CDR3 sequence: CATSPRGETQYF. In DNA, the CDR3 is TGTGCCACCAGCCCAAGAGGAGAGACCCAGTACTTC. Full variable domain (missing parts from reference TRBV15 and TRBJ2-5): DAMVIQNPRYQVTQFGKPVTLSCSQTLNHNVMYWYQQKSSQAPKLLFHYYDKDFNNEADTPDNFQSRRPNTSFCFLDIRSPGLGDTAMYLCATSPRGETQYFGPGTRLLVL.